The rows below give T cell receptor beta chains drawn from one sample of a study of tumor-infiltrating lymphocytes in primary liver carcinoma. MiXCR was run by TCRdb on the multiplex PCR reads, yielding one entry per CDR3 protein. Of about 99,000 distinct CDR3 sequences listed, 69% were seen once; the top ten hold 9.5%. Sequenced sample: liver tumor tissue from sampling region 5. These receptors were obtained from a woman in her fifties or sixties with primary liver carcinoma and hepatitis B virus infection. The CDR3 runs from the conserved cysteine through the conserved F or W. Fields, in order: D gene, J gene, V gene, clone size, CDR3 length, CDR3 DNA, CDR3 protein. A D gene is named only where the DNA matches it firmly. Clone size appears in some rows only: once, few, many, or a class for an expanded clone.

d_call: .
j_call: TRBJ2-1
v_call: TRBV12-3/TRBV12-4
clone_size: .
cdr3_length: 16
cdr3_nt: TGTACCAGCAGTTCAGATAGCCTAGCCGTAGCCCATGAGCAGTTCTTC
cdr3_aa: CTSSSDSLAVAHEQFF

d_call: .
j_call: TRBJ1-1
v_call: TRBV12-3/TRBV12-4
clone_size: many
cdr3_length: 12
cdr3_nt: TGTGCCAGCACACACATGAACACTGAAGCTTTCTTT
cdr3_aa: CASTHMNTEAFF

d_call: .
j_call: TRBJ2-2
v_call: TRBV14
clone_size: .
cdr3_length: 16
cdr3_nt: TGTGTCAGCAGCCAATTACTAGCCGCGAACACCCGGGAGCTGTTTTTT
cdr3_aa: CVSSQLLAANTRELFF

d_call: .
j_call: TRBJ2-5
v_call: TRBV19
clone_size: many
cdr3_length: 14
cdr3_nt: TGTGCCAGTAGTATGGGACTCTTCCAAGAGACCCAGTACTTC
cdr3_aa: CASSMGLFQETQYF

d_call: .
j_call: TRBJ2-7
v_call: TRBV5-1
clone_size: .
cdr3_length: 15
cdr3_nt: TGCGCCAGCAGCTTCGGGGACAACCTGGGCTACGAGCAGTACTTC
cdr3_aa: CASSFGDNLGYEQYF

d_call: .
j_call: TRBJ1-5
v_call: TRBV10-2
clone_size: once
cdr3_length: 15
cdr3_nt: TGCGCCAGGAGTGAACGACAAGCCAGCAAACAGCCACAGCATTTT
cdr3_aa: CARSERQASKQPQHF

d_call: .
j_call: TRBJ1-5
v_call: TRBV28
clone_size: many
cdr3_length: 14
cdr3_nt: TGTGCCAGCCTGGAGGCGGGGAGCAATCAGCCCCAGCATTTT
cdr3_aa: CASLEAGSNQPQHF

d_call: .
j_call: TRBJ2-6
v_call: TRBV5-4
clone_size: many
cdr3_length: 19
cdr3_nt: TGTGCCAGCAGCTTGGCCGGGGGACAGTACTCCTCTGGGGCCAACGTCCTGACTTTC
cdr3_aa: CASSLAGGQYSSGANVLTF

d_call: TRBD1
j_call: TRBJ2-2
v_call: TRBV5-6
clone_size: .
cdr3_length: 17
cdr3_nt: TGTACCAGTAGCCCTTCCTCCGGGACAGGGGACAGCGGGGAGCTGTTTTTT
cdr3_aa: CTSSPSSGTGDSGELFF

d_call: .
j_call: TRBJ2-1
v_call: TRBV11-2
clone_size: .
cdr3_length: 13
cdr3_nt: TGTACCATCAGCTTAGAATCCAAGGGGACCCAGTTCTTC
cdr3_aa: CTISLESKGTQFF

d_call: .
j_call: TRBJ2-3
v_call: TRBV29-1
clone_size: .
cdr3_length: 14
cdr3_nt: TGCAGCGTTGGTGGGCTAGGGAGCACAGATACGCAGTATTTT
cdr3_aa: CSVGGLGSTDTQYF

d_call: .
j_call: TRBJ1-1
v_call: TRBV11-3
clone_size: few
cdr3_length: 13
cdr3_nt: TGTGTTAGCAGCTCACGACAGAGGCATGAAGCTTTCTTT
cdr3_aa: CVSSSRQRHEAFF

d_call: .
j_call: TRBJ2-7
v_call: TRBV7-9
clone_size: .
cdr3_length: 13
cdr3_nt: TGTGCTAGCAGCTTACCTAGGGGTTACGAGCAGTACTTC
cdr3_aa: CASSLPRGYEQYF

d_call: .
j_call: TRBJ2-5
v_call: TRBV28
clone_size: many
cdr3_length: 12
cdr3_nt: TGTGCCAGCAGTTCATCCCTAAAGACCCAGTACTTC
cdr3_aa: CASSSSLKTQYF

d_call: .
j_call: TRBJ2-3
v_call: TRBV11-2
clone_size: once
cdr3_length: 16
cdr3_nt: TGTGCCGGCATCGACGGTGGGCGGAGGGATATAGATACGCAGTATTTT
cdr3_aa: CAGIDGGRRDIDTQYF

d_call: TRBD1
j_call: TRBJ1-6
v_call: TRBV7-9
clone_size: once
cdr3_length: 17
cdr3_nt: TGTGCCAGCAGCTTAACGCCGGGACAGGGGGCGTATTCACCCCTCCACTTT
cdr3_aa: CASSLTPGQGAYSPLHF

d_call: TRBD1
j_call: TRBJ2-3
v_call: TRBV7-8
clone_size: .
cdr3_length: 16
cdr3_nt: TGTGCCAGCAGCTTAACTGGGACAGGGAGCACAGATACGCAGTATTTC
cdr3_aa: CASSLTGTGSTDTQYF

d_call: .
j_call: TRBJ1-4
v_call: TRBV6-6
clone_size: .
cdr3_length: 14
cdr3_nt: TGTGCCAGCAGTTATAGGGTGTCGGGTGAAAAACTGTTTTTT
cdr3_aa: CASSYRVSGEKLFF

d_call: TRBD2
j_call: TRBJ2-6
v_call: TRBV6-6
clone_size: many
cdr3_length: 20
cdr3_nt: TGTGCCAGCATAAGGACTAGCGGGAGGGCCGCCATCTCTGGGGCCAACGTCCTGACTTTC
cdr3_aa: CASIRTSGRAAISGANVLTF

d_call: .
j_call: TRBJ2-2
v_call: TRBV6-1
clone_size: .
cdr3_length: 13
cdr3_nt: TGTGCCAGTAAGACTAGGGTCACCGGGGAGCTGTTTTTT
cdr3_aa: CASKTRVTGELFF

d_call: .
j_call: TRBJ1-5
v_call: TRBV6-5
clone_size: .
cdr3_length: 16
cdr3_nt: TGTGCCAGCAGACCGCGGCAGGGGCTAACCAATCAGCCCCGGCATTTT
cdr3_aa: CASRPRQGLTNQPRHF

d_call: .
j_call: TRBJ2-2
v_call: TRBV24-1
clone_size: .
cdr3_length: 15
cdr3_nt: TGTGCCACCAGTCCGGCAACAACTAGCCCCGGGGAGCTGTTTTTT
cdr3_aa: CATSPATTSPGELFF

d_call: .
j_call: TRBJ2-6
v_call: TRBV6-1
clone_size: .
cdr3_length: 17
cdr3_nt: TGTGCCTGCATAGGCGCAAAAGGCCTATCTGGGCCCAACGTCCTGACTTTC
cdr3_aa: CACIGAKGLSGPNVLTF

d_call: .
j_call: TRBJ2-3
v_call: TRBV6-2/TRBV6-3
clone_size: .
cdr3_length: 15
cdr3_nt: TGTGCCGGCAGTTACGCGGAAACCCGCATAGATACACAGTATTTT
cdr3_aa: CAGSYAETRIDTQYF

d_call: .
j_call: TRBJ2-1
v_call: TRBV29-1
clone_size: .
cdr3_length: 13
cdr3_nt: TGCAGTGTTGATGGCGGCAGCTACAGTGAGCAGTTCTTC
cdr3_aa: CSVDGGSYSEQFF

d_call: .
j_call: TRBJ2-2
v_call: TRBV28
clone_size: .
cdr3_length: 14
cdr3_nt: TGTGCCAGCAGTTCCGGCGTCGGCGCCGGGGAGCTGTTTTTT
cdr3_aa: CASSSGVGAGELFF

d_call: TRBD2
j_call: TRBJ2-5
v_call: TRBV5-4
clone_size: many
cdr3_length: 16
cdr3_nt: TGTGCCAGCAGCCTCAGGACTAGCGGGAGTTATGAGACCCAGTACTTC
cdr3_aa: CASSLRTSGSYETQYF

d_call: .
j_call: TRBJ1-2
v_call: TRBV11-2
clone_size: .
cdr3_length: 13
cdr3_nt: TGTGCCAGCAGCTTGCCGCGAGGCCATGGCTACGCCTTC
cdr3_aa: CASSLPRGHGYAF

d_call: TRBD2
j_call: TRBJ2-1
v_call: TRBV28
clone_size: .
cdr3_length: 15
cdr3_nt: TGTGCCAGCTCCTGGACTAGCGGGAGTCGAAATGAGCAGTTCTTC
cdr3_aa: CASSWTSGSRNEQFF

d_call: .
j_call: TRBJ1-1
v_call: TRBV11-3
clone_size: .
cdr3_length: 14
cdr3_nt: TGTGCCGGCGGCCAGGACGGCTTGAACACGGAAGCTTTCTTT
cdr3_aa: CAGGQDGLNTEAFF

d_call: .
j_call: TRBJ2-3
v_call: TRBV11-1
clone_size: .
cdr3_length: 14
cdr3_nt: TGCGCCAGCAGCTTAGACTGGGGGCCAAATACGCAGTATTTT
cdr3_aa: CASSLDWGPNTQYF

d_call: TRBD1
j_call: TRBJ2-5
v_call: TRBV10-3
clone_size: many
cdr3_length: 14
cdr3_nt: TGTGCCATCAGTGTTCGGACAGGCACAGAGACCCAGTACTTC
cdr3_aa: CAISVRTGTETQYF

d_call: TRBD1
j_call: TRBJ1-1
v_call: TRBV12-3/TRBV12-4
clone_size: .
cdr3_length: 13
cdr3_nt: TGTGACAACAGCCGACAGGGCAACACTGAAGCTTTCTTT
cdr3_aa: CDNSRQGNTEAFF

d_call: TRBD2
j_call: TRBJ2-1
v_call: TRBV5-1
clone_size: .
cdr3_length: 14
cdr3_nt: TGCGACAGCAGCTTAGCTAGCGGGACCGATGAGCAGTTCTTC
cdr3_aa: CDSSLASGTDEQFF

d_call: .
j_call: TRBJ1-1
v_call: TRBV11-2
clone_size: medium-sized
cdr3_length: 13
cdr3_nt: TGTGCCAGCAGCTTCGCTCGGGGCACTGAAGCTTTCTTT
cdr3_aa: CASSFARGTEAFF

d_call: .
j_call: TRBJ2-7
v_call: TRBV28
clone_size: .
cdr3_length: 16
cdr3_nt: TGTGCCAACAGTACACCGCTGGAGGTTAGGCCGAGTGAGCAGTACTTC
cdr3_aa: CANSTPLEVRPSEQYF

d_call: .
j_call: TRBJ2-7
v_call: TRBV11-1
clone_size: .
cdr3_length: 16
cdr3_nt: TGTGCCAGTAGCTTAGAAAAAGGGCCCGGGCCCTACGAGCAGCGCTTC
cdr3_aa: CASSLEKGPGPYEQRF

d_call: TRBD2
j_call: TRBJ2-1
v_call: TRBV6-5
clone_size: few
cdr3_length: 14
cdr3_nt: TGTGTCAGCACCCCCCCGACGGGAGGACTCGAGCAGTTTTTC
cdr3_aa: CVSTPPTGGLEQFF

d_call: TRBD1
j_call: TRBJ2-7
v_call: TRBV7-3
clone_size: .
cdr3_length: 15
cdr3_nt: TGTGCCAGCAGCTTTAGGCCTGGGACAGCCTACGAGCAGTACTTC
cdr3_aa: CASSFRPGTAYEQYF

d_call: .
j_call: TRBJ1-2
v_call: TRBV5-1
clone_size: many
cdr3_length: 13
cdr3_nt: TGCGCCAGCAGCTTGGCCGCAGGCTATGGCTACACCTTC
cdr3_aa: CASSLAAGYGYTF

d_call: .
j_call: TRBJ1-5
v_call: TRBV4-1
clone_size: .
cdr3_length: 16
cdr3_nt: TGCGCCAGCAGCCAAGAATATTCCGGGATCAGTCAGCCCCAGCATTTT
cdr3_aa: CASSQEYSGISQPQHF

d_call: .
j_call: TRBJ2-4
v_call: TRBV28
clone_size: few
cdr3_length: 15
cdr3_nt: TGTGCCAGCGTTGGGGCAGAACAAGCCAAAAACATTCAGTACTTC
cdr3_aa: CASVGAEQAKNIQYF

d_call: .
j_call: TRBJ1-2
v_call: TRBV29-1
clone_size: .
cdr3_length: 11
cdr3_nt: TGCAGCGTCAAGGTCGGTGATGGCTACACCTTC
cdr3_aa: CSVKVGDGYTF

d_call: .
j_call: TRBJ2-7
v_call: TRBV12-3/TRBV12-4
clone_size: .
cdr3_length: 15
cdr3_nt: TGTGCCAGCAGTTTCGGGATCAGGGGAGGCTACGATCAGTACTTC
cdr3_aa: CASSFGIRGGYDQYF

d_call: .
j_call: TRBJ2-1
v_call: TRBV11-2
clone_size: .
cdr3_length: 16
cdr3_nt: TGTACCAGCAACTTAGGGGGGGGTCAACTGAGGAATGAGCAGTTCTTC
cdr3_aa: CTSNLGGGQLRNEQFF

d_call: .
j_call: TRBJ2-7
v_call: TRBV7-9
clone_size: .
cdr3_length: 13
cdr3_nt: TGTGCCAGCAGCCGACTTACCCCCTACGAGCAGTACTTC
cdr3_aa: CASSRLTPYEQYF